The clone carrying this TCR beta chain was found many times. Germline V gene lookup returns CDR1 SGHRS and CDR2 YFSETQ. V lost 0 bases and J lost 7, with 5 bases in between. This CDR3 region has 11 residues. The sample comes from a study of early T cells in non-severe SARS-CoV-2 infection. cDNA molecules, individually, were tagged with unique molecular identifiers. TCRdb re-derived calls from the 5' RACE reads in MiXCR, one entry per CDR3 protein. The profile covers 25,000 to 30,000 distinct CDR3 sequences, with about 4% appearing a single time and approximately 4.6% taken by the ten largest. The rearrangement joins TRBV5-1 to TRBJ2-7; D remains unclear. This TCR derives from an adult who was a healthcare worker with PCR-confirmed SARS-CoV-2 infection or an uninfected control (not recorded which). Sequencing was performed on whole blood. The chain's CDR3 is CASSLAREQYF. The DNA of the CDR3 is TGCGCCAGCAGCTTGGCCAGGGAGCAGTACTTC. Full variable domain (rest looked up from reference TRBV5-1 and TRBJ2-7): KAGVTQTPRYLIKTRGQQVTLSCSPISGHRSVSWYQQTPGQGLQFLFEYFSETQRNKGNFPGRFSGRQFSNSRSEMNVSTLELGDSALYLCASSLAREQYFGPGTRLTVT.